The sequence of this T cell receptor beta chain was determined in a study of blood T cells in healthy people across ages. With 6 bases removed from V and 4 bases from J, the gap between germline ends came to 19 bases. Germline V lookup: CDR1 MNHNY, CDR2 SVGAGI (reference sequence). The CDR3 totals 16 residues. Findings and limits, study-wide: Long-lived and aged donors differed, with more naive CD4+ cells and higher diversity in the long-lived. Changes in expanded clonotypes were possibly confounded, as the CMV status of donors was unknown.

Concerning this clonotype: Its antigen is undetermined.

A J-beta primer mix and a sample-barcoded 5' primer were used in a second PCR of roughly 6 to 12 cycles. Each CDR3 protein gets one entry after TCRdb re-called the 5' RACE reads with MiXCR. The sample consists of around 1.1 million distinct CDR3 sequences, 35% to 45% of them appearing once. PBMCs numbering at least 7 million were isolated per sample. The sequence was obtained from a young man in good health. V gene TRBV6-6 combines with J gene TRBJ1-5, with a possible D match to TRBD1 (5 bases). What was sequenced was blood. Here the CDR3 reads CASSHGPGRDNQPQHF. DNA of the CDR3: TGTGCCAGCAGCCACGGACCGGGCAGGGATAATCAGCCCCAGCATTTT.